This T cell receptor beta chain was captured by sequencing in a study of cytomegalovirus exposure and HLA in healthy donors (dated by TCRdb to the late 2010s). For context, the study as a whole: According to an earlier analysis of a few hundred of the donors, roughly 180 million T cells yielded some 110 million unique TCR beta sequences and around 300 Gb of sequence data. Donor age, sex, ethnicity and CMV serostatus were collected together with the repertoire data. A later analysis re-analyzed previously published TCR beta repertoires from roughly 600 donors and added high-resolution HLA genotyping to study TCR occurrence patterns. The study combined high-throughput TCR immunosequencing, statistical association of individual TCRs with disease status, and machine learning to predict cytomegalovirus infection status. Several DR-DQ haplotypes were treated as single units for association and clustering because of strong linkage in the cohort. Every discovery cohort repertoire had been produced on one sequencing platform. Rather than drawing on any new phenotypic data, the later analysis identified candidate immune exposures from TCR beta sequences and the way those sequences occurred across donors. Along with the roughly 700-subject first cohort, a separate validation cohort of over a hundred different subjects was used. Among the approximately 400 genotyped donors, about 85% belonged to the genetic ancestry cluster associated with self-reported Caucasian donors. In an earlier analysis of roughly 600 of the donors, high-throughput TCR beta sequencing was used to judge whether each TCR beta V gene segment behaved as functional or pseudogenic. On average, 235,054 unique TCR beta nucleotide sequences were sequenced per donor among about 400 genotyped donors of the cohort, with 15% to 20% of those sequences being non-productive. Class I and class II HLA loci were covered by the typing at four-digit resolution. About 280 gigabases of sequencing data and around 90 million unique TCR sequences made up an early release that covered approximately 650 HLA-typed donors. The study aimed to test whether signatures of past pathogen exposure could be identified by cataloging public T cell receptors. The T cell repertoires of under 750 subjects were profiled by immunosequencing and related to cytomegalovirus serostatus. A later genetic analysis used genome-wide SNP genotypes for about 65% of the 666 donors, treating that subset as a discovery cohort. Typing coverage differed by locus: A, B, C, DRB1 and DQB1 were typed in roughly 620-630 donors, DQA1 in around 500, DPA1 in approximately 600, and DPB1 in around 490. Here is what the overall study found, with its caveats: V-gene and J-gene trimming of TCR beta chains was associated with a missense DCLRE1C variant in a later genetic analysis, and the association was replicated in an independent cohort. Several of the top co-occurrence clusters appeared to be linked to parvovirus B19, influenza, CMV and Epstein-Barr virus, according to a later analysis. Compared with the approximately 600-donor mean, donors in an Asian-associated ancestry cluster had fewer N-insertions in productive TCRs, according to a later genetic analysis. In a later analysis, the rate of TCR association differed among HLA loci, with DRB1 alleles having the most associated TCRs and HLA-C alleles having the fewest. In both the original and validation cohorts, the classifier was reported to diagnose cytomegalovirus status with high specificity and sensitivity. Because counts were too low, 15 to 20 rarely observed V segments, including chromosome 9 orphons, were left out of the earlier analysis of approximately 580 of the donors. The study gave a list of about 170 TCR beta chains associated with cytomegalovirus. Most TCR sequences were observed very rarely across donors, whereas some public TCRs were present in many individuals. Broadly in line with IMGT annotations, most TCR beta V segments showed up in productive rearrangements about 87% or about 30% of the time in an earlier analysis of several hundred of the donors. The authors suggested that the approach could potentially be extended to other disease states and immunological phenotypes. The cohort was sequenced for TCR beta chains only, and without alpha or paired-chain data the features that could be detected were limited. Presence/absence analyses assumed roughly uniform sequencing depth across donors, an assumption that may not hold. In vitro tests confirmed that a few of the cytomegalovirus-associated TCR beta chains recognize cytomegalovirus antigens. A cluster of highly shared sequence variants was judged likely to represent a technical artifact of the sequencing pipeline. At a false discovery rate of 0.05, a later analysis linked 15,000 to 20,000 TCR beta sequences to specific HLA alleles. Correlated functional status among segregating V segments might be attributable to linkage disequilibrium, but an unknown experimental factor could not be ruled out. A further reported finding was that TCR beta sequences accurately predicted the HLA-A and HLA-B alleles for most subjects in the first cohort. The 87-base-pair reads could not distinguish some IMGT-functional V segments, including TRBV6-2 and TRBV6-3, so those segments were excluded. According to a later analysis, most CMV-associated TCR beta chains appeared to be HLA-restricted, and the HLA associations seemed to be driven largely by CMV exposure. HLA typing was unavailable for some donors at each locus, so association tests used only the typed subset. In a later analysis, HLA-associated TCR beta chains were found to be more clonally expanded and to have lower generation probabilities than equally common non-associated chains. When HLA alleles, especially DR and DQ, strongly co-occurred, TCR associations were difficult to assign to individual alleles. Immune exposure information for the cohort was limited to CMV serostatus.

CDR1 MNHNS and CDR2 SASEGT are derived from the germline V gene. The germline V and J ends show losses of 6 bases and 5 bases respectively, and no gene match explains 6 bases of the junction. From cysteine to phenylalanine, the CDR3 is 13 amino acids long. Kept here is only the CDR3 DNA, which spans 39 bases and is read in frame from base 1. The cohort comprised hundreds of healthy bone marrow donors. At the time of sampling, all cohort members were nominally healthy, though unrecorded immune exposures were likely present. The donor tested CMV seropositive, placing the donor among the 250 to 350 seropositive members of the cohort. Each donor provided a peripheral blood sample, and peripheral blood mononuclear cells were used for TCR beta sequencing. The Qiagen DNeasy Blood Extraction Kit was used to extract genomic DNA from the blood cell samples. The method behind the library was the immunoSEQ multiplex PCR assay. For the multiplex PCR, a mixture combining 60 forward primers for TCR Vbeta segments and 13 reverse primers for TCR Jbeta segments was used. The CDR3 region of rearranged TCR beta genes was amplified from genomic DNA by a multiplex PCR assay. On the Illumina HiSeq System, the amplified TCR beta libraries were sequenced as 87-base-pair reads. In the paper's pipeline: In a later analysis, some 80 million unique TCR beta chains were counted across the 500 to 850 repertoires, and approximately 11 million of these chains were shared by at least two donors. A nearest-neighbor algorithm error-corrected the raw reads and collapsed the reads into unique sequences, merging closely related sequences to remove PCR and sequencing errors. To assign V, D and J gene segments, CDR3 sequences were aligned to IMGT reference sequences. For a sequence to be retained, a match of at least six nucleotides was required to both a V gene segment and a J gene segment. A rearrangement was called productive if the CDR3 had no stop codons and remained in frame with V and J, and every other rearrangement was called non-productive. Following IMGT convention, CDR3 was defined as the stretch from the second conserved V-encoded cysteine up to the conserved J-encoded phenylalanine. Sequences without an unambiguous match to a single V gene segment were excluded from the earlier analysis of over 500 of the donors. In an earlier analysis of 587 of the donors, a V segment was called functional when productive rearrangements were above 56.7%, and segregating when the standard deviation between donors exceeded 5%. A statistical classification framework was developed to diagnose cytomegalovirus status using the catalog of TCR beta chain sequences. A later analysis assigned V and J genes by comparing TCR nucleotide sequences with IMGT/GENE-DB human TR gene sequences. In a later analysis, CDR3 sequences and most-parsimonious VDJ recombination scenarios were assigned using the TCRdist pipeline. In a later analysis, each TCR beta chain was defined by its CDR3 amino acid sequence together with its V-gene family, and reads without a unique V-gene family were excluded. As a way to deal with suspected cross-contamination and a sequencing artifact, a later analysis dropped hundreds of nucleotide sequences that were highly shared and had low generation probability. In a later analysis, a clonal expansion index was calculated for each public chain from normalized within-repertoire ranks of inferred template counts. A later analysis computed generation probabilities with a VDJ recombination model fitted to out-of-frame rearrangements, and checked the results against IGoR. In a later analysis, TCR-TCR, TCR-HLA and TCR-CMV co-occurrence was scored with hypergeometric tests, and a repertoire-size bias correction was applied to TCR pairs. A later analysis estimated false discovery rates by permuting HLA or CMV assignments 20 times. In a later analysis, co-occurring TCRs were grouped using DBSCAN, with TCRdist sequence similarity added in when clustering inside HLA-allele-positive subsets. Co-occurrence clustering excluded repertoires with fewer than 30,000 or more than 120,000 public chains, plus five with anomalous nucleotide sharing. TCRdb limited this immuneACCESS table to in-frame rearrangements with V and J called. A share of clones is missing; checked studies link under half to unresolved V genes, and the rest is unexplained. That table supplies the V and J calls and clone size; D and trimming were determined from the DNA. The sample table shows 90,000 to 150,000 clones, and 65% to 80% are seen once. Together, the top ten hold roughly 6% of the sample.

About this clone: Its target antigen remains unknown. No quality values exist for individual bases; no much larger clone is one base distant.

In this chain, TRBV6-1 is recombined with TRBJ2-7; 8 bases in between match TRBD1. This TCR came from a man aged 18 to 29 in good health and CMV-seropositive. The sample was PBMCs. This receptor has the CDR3 CASRTGDGHEQYF. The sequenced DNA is TGTGCCAGCAGGACAGGGGATGGCCACGAGCAGTACTTC.